The entry below describes one T cell receptor (beta chain). Its antigen is unidentified. The V gene end was trimmed by 1 base and the J gene end by 2 bases; junction bases not matched to a gene: 15. CDR3 length equals 19 residues. The germline V gene encodes CDR1 SEHNR and CDR2 FQNEAQ (reference sequence). Treatment meaning: 15 to 20 received Ad26.COV2.S at low or high dose, single or two shots; about five received placebo; per-sample allocation not given. Samples came from day 63 after the first vaccine or placebo injection. This person who donated was an adult of 18-55 years in Boston. Produced via immunoSEQ multiplex PCR; TCRdb's table is partial and in-frame only. The table records 300,000 to 400,000 clones, about 88% of them present only once. The sample is drawn from a study of Ad26.COV2.S vaccination and SARS-CoV-2 variants. Overall study: Ad26.COV2.S shots went into the muscle once or twice, 56 days apart. Study findings and constraints: There was a possibility that the TCR breadth and depth analyses underestimated total T cell responses. Following vaccination, spike-specific CD8+ and CD4+ T cell responses reportedly exhibited substantial breadth.

Sequences were derived from peripheral blood, sampled in a trial of Ad26.COV2.S vaccine versus placebo. This clonotype originated in a person between 18 and 59 years old who received the Ad26.COV2.S COVID-19 vaccine or a placebo. This rearrangement joins TRBV7-9 to TRBJ1-1; the match to TRBD1 covers 8 bases. The CDR3: CASSLDTPDTGGLNTEAFF. For the CDR3, the DNA is TGTGCCAGCAGCTTAGATACCCCAGATACAGGGGGTTTAAACACTGAAGCTTTCTTT.